One and the same sample provided the 21 T cell receptor beta chains below, sequenced in a study of blood T cell repertoires in COVID-19. Assay used: immunoSEQ multiplex PCR; TCRdb lists only in-frame clones, some missing. The sample lists roughly 110,000 clones, more than 70% occurring once. The sample was peripheral blood. All receptors derive from a woman between 70 and 85 years old who had recovered from COVID-19.

The V call is TRBV7-2, the J call TRBJ1-1; 10 positions match TRBD1. The CDR3 has 16 residues. V was clipped by 5 bases and J by 5 bases; unmatched bases: 11. Per the germline V gene, CDR1 is SGHTA and CDR2 is FQGNSA. This CDR3 reads CASSPRDRGSKTEAFF. The CDR3 DNA is TGTGCCAGCAGCCCTCGGGACAGGGGCAGCAAGACTGAAGCTTTCTTT.

As concerns this clone: The identical CDR3 is also encoded by other nucleotide sequences in the sample. V usage is TRBV19 and J usage is TRBJ1-1, with 9 bases that match TRBD1. V gave up 4 bases and J gave up 3 bases; unmatched junction bases: 3. Germline assignment: CDR1 LNHDA and CDR2 SQIVND (reference sequence). The CDR3 is made up of 14 amino acids. The CDR3 coding sequence is TGTGCCAGTAGTAACAGGGGGCGCGACACTGAAGCTTTCTTT. This translates into CASSNRGRDTEAFF.

The sample holds a few counts of this clone. The rearrangement joins TRBV28 to TRBJ2-7; 16 bases are a match to TRBD2. This CDR3 is built from 18 residues. Germline assignment: CDR1 MDHEN and CDR2 SYDVKM. The junction had 7 bases not matched to a gene; V was cut back by 3 bases and J by 2 bases. The CDR3 sequence is CASSLGLAGGYFTYEQYF. For the CDR3, the DNA is TGTGCCAGCAGTTTGGGACTAGCGGGAGGGTATTTTACCTACGAGCAGTACTTC. Combining the CDR3 with reference TRBV28 and TRBJ2-7 gives the whole variable domain DVKVTQSSRYLVKRTGEKVFLECVQDMDHENMFWYRQDPGLGLRLIYFSYDVKMKEKGDIPEGYSVSREKKERFSLILESASTNQTSMYLCASSLGLAGGYFTYEQYFGPGTRLTVT.

This sequence joins TRBV23-1 and TRBJ1-2, with a possible D match to TRBD1 (5 bases). TRBV23-1 has ORF status, its function being uncertain. CDR3 size: 14 residues. Trimming pared 1 base from V and 6 bases from J, leaving 12 bases between. CDR3 loop: CASSQCGGRDGYTF. The DNA of the CDR3 is TGCGCCAGCAGTCAATGCGGGGGTCGAGATGGCTACACCTTC.

The rearrangement joins TRBV7-3 to TRBJ2-7, with 10 bases aligning to TRBD2. The CDR3 is 14 residues long. Germline trimming cut 5 bases from V and 6 bases from J; bases unmatched to any gene: 7. The germline gives CDR1 SGHTA, CDR2 FQGTGA. The CDR3 DNA reads as TGTGCCAGCAGCCCCAGGGGACTAGCGAGCGAGCAGTACTTC. Amino acids: CASSPRGLASEQYF.

This chain uses TRBV24-1 with TRBJ2-1, with a possible D match to TRBD2 (5 bases). Trimming removed 3 bases from V and 2 bases from J, with 13 bases in between. The CDR3 contains 16 residues. Germline CDR1 KGHDR, CDR2 SFDVKD. The CDR3 bases are TGTGCCACCAGTGATACCCGGACGGAGGCCTACAATGAGCAGTTCTTC. As protein: CATSDTRTEAYNEQFF.

This chain connects TRBV29-1 to TRBJ2-5; tentatively, D is TRBD2 (5 bases). Germline CDR1 is SQVTM and CDR2 is ANQGSEA. The CDR3 sequence is 10 residues long. The CDR3 loop is CSLVAETQYF. CDR3 coding DNA: TGCAGTTTGGTAGCGGAGACCCAGTACTTC. Supplemented by reference TRBV29-1 and TRBJ2-5, the full variable domain reads SAVISQKPSRDICQRGTSLTIQCQVDSQVTMMFWYRQQPGQSLTLIATANQGSEATYESGFVIDKFPISRPNLTFSTLTVSNMSPEDSSIYLCSLVAETQYFGPGTRLLVL.

This clone was observed a single time. CDR3 amino acids: CAVYRSSYEQYF. Written as DNA, the CDR3 is TGTGCCGTCTACAGGAGCTCCTACGAGCAGTACTTC. The rearrangement links TRBV28 to TRBJ2-7; possibly TRBD1 for D (5 bases). CDR3 size: 12 residues. V lost 11 bases and J 0 bases, leaving 11 bases between the germline ends. The germline V gene encodes CDR1 MDHEN and CDR2 SYDVKM.

The chain joins TRBV4-1 to TRBJ2-7, with TRBD2 matching 7 bases. There are 17 residues in the CDR3. CDR1 and CDR2 from the germline V gene are MGHRA and YSYEKL. Unmatched junction bases numbered 10, after V lost 0 bases and J lost 2 bases. In DNA form, the CDR3 reads TGCGCCAGCAGCCAAGATGGGGGGGTAGGGTCGCCCTACGAGCAGTACTTC. It is translated as CASSQDGGVGSPYEQYF.

The genes are TRBV6-2 or TRBV6-3 and TRBJ2-5; TRBD2 might be the D (7 bases). CDR3 length: 15 residues. With 5 bases removed from V and 2 bases from J, the gap between germline ends came to 15 bases. Germline-derived CDR1 and CDR2 are MNHEY and SVGEGT. CDR3 DNA sequence: TGTGCCAGCAGTACCCTGGGGGGGCCGCAAGAGACCCAGTACTTC. It specifies CASSTLGGPQETQYF.

CDR3 loop: CASRKNQRRADYGYTF. As DNA, the CDR3 is TGTGCCAGCAGGAAGAACCAGAGGCGCGCAGACTATGGCTACACCTTC. This chain connects TRBV27 to TRBJ1-2; D remains ambiguous. CDR1 is MNHEY and CDR2 is SMNVEV in the germline V gene (reference sequence). The CDR3 length is 16 residues. Trimming removed 6 bases from V and 3 bases from J, with 20 bases in between.

The CDR3, as DNA: TGTGCCAGCAGCTTGTCGTCGGGAGGGCCACTATCGGAGTATTTT. Translating gives CASSLSSGGPLSEYF. V usage is TRBV5-5 and J usage is TRBJ2-3, with TRBD2 matching over 8 bases. The CDR3 runs 15 residues. Looked up from germline, CDR1 is SGHKS and CDR2 is YYEKEE (reference sequence). With 1 base clipped from V and 13 bases from J, the junction kept 14 bases outside the gene matches.

The chain combines TRBV7-9 with TRBJ2-1; tentative D call: TRBD1 (6 bases). The CDR3 is made up of 19 amino acids. CDR1 is SEHNR and CDR2 is FQNEAQ in the germline V gene (reference sequence). Trimming left V 0 bases short and J 0 bases short, with 18 bases between. CDR3 in DNA: TGTGCCAGCAGCTTAGCGCGATTTTGGGGGCCGAGCTCCTACAATGAGCAGTTCTTC. Translating it yields CASSLARFWGPSSYNEQFF.

The rearrangement joins TRBV7-2 to TRBJ1-2, with D possibly being TRBD1 (6 bases). CDR1 is SGHTA and CDR2 is FQGNSA in the germline V gene. The V end lost 5 bases, the J end lost 8 bases, and 18 bases lay between the germline ends. This CDR3 is built from 14 residues. The DNA for the CDR3 is TGTGCCAGCAGCCTCCGGTGGGGGGGCAACGGCTACACCTTC. Its translation is CASSLRWGGNGYTF.

This clone was seen a handful of times. The V and J genes are TRBV18 and TRBJ2-1; 9 positions match TRBD1. The CDR3 has 16 amino acids. In germline, CDR1 is KGHSH, CDR2 LQKENI. With V trimmed by 0 bases and J by 9 bases, 9 bases remained unmatched. This CDR3 is CASSPPSGTGKFEQFF. The CDR3 coding sequence is TGTGCCAGCTCACCACCCTCCGGGACAGGGAAATTTGAGCAGTTCTTC.

This chain uses TRBV20-1 with TRBJ2-5, with a weak D call TRBD2 (5 bases). Trimming took off 3 bases at V and 10 bases at J, with 12 bases between the two ends. Per germline, CDR1 DFQATT and CDR2 SNEGSKA (reference sequence). CDR3 length equals 11 residues. CDR3 sequence: CSARGGSFQYF. The CDR3 DNA sequence: TGCAGTGCTAGGGGTGGGAGTTTCCAGTACTTC.

V is TRBV7-3 and J is TRBJ1-1; D unclear. The V gene lost 5 bases and the J gene lost 4 bases, with 11 bases spanning the gap. The CDR3 has 13 amino acids. Germline CDR1 SGHTA, CDR2 FQGTGA. The DNA of the CDR3 is TGTGCCAGCAGCGCCTATCGGGGCACTGAAGCTTTCTTT. Translating it yields CASSAYRGTEAFF. The full variable domain, with the rest looked up from reference TRBV7-3 and TRBJ1-1, is GAGVSQTPSNKVTEKGKYVELRCDPISGHTALYWYRQSLGQGPEFLIYFQGTGAADDSGLPNDRFFAVRPEGSVSTLKIQRTERGDSAVYLCASSAYRGTEAFFGQGTRLTVV.

As concerns this clone: The junction shows a germline mismatch at one end, possibly a read error. V usage is TRBV30 and J usage is TRBJ1-4, with no clear D. Germline V gene sequence: CDR1 GTSNPN, CDR2 SVGIG (reference sequence). The CDR3 length is 11 residues. The CDR3 here is CACSAGEKLFF. CDR3 DNA sequence: TGTGCCTGTAGTGCGGGGGAAAAACTGTTTTTT. The full variable domain, with the rest looked up from reference TRBV30 and TRBJ1-4, is SQTIHQWPATLVQPVGSPLSLECTVEGTSNPNLYWYRQAAGRGLQLLFYSVGIGQISSEVPQNLSASRPQDRQFILSSKKLLLSDSGFYLCACSAGEKLFFGSGTQLSVL.

This chain uses TRBV24-1 with TRBJ2-5, with a tentative D call TRBD2 (6 bases). The length of the CDR3 is 15 residues. Per germline, CDR1 KGHDR and CDR2 SFDVKD. Trimming left V 7 bases short and J 5 bases short, with 19 bases between. CDR3 sequence reads: CATSHPGLASETQYF. The CDR3 DNA is TGTGCCACCAGCCACCCGGGGCTAGCGAGTGAGACCCAGTACTTC.

In its sample, this clone was seen a few times. The rearrangement joins TRBV7-2 to TRBJ1-2; TRBD1 matches 11 bases. The CDR3 has 17 amino acids. The V and J ends lost 5 bases and 8 bases, in that order; junction bases with no gene match: 16. The germline gives CDR1 SGHTA, CDR2 FQGNSA. CDR3 residues: CASSEEGRTGGRRGYTF. The CDR3 coding sequence is TGTGCCAGCAGCGAAGAGGGGAGGACAGGGGGCCGGCGGGGCTACACCTTC.

The chain is built from TRBV11-2 and TRBJ1-5; a possible D gene is TRBD1 (6 bases). Germline CDR1 is SGHAT and CDR2 is FQNNGV. V was shortened by 0 bases and J by 8 bases, with 11 bases between the two germline ends. The CDR3 is made up of 14 amino acids. Written as DNA, the CDR3 is TGTGCCAGCAGCTTAGATTCAGGGGTTAAGCCCCAGCATTTT. Translation: CASSLDSGVKPQHF.